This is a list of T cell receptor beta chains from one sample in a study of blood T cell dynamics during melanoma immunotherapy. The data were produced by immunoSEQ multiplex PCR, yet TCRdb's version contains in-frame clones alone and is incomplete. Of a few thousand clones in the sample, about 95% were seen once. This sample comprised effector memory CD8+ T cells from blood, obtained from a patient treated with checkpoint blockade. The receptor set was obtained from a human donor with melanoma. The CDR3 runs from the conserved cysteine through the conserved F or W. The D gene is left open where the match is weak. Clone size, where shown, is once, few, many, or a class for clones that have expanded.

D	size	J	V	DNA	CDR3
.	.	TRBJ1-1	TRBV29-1	TGCAGCGTGGAGAAGACAGACCTGAACACTGAAGCTTTCTTT	CSVEKTDLNTEAFF
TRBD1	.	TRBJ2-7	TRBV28	TGTGCCAGCAGTTGGACCACGACAGGGCGCGAGCAGTACTTC	CASSWTTTGREQYF
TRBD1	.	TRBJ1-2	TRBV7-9	TGTGCCAGCAGCGAAGGGGGGACAGGGGTTTTAGACTATGGCTACACCTTC	CASSEGGTGVLDYGYTF
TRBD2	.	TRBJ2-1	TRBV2	TGTGCCAGCAGTTCTAGCGGGGCGGACAATGAGCAGTTCTTC	CASSSSGADNEQFF
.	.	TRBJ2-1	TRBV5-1	TGCGCCAGCAGACTAGGAGCCTACAATGAGCAGTTCTTC	CASRLGAYNEQFF
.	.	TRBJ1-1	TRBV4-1	TGCGCCAGCAGCCAAGATCCGGGTCCGGAGGCTTTCTTT	CASSQDPGPEAFF
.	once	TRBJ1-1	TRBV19	TGTGCCAGTAGTATAGTGGAGAACACTGAAGCTTTCTTT	CASSIVENTEAFF
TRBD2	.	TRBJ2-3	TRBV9	TGTGCCAGCAGCCCTAGGATGTTAGCGGGAGAAGATACGCAGTATTTT	CASSPRMLAGEDTQYF
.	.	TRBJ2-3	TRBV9	TGTGCCAGCAGCGAGTCAGGGGCCACAGATACGCAGTATTTT	CASSESGATDTQYF
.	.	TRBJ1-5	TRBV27	TGTGCCAGCGCGGATAGCAATCAGCCCCAGCATTTT	CASADSNQPQHF